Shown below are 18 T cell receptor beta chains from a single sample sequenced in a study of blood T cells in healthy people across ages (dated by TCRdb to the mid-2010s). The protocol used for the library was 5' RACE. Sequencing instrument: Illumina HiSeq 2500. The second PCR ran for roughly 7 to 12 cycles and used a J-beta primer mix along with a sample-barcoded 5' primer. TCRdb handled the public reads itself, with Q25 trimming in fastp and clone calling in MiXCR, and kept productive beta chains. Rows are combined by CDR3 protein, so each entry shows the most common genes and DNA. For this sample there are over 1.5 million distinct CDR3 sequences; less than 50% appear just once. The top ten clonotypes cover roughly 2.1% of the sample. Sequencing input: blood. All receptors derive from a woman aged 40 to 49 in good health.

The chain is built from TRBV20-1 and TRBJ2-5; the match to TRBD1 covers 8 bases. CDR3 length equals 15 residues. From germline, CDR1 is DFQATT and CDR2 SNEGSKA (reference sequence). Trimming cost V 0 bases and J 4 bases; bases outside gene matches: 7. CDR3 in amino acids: CSARDSGQARETQYF. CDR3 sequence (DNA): TGCAGTGCTAGAGATTCGGGACAGGCAAGAGAGACCCAGTACTTC.

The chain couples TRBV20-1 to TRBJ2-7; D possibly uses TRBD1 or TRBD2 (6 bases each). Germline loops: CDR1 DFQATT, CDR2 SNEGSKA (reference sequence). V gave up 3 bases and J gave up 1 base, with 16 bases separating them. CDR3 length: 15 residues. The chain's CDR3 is CSASGRTARSYEQYF. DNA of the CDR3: TGCAGTGCTAGTGGGAGGACAGCGAGATCCTACGAGCAGTACTTC.

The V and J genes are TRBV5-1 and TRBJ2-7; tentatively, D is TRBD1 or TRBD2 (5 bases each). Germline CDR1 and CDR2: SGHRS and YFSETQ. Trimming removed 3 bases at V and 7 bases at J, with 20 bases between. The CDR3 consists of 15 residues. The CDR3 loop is CASSSLRDPYNEQYF. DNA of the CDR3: TGCGCCAGCAGCTCGCTTCGGGACCCCTACAATGAGCAGTACTTC.

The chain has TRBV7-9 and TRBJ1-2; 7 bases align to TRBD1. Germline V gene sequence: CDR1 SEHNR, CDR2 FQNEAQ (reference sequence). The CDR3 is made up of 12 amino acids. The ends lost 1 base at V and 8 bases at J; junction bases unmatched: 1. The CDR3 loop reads CASSLGDRGYTF. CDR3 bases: TGTGCCAGCAGCTTAGGGGACAGAGGCTACACCTTC.

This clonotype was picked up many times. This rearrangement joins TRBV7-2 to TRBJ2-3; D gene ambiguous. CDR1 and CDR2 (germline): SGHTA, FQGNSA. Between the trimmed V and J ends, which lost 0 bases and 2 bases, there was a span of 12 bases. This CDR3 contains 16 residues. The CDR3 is CASSLALVPHTDTQYF. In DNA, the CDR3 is TGTGCCAGCAGCTTAGCGTTGGTACCCCACACAGATACGCAGTATTTT.

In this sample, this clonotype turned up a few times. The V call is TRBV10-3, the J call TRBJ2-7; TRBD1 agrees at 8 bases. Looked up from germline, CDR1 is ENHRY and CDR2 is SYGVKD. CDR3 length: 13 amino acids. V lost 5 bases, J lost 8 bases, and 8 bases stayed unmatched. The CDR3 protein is CAISPGQGGKQYF. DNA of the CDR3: TGTGCCATCAGTCCCGGACAGGGCGGGAAGCAGTACTTC.

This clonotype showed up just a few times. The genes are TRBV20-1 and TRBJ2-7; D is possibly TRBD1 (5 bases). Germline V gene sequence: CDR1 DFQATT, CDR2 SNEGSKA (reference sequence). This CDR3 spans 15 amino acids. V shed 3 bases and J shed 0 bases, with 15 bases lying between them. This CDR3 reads CSASMPAGLSYEQYF. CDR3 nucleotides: TGCAGTGCTAGCATGCCAGCAGGGCTCTCCTACGAGCAGTACTTC.

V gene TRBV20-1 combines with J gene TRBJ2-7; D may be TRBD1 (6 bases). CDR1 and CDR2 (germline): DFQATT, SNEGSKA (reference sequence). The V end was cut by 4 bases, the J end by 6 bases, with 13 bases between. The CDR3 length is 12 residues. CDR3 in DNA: TGCAGTGCTACCGATTCCAGGGGCGAGCAGTACTTC. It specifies CSATDSRGEQYF.

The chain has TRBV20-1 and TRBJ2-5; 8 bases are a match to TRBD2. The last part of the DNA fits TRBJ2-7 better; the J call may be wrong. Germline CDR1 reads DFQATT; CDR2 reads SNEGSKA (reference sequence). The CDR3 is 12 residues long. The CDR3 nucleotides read TGCAGTGCTGGACTAGCCCACTCCGAGCAGTACTTC. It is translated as CSAGLAHSEQYF.

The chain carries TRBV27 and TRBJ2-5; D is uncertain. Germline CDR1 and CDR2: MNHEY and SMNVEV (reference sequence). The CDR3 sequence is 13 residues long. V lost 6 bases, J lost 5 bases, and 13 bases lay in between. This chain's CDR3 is CASSTRAAETQYF. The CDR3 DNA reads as TGTGCCAGCAGCACAAGGGCGGCGGAGACCCAGTACTTC.

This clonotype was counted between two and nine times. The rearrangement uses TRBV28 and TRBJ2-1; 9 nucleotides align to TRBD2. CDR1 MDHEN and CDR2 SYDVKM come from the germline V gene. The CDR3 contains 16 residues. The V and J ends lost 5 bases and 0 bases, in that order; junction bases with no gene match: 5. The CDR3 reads CASSLSGGISYNEQFF. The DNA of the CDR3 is TGTGCCAGCAGTCTCAGCGGGGGGATCTCCTACAATGAGCAGTTCTTC.

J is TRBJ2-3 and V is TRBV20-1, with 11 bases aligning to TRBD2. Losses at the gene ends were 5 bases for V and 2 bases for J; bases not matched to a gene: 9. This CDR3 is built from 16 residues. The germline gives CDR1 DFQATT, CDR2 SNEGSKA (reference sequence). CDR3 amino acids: CSAWGGTSGYTDTQYF. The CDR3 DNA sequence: TGCAGTGCTTGGGGAGGGACTAGCGGATACACAGATACGCAGTATTTT.

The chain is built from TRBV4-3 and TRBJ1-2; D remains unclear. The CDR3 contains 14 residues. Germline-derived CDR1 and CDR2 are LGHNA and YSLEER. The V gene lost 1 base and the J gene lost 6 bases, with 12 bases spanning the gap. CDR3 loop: CASSQVLKGHGYTF. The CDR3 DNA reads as TGCGCCAGCAGCCAAGTATTAAAGGGCCATGGCTACACCTTC.

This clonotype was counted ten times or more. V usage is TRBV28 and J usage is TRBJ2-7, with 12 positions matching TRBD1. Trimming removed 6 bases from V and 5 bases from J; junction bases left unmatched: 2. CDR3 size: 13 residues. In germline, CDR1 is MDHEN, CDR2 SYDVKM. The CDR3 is CASRGQGAHEQYF. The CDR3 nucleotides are TGTGCCAGCAGGGGACAGGGGGCCCACGAGCAGTACTTC.

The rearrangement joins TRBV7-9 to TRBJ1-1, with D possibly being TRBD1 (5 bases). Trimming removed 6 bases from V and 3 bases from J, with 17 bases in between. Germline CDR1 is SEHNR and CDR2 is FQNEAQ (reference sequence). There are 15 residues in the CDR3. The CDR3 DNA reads TGTGCCAGCAGGTACATGCGGGGGGTGCACACTGAAGCTTTCTTT. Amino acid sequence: CASRYMRGVHTEAFF.

CDR3 protein: CATSDHETQYF. The CDR3, as DNA: TGTGCCACCAGTGATCATGAGACCCAGTACTTC. The gene calls are TRBV24-1 and TRBJ2-5; D gene unclear. Germline assignment: CDR1 KGHDR and CDR2 SFDVKD. The CDR3 loop spans 11 amino acids. The V end was cut by 3 bases, the J end by 5 bases, with 3 bases between.

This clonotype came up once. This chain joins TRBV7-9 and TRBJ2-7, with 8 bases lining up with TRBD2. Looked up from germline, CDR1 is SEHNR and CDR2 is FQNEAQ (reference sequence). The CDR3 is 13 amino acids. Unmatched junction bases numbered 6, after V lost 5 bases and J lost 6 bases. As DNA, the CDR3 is TGTGCCAGCAGCCGAAGCGGGGGCGCCGAGCAGTACTTC. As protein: CASSRSGGAEQYF.

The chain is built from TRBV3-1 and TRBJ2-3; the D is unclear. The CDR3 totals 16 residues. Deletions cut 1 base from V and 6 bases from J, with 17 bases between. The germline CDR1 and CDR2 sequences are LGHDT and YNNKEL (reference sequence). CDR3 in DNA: TGTGCCAGCAGCCAAGTTTTGGCGCCGTCCCGTGATACGCAGTATTTT. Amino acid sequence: CASSQVLAPSRDTQYF.